This entry describes one T cell receptor (beta chain). Its antigen is not identified. Assay used: immunoSEQ multiplex PCR; TCRdb lists only in-frame clones, some missing. The repertoire holds hundreds of thousands of clones, with around 92% as singletons. The data originate from a study of Ad26.COV2.S vaccination and SARS-CoV-2 variants. Study background: A COV1001 Ad26.COV2.S trial-arm participant provided the sample.

The treatment is: around 19 received Ad26.COV2.S at low or high dose, single or two shots; five or six received placebo; per-sample allocation not given. The samples were gathered on day 63 after the first injection of vaccine or placebo. Within Boston, the person who donated was an adult of 18-55 years. The vaccine antigen was prefusion-stabilized Wuhan SARS-CoV-2 spike. The CDR3 loop spans 9 amino acids. Germline V gene sequence: CDR1 SEHNR, CDR2 FQNEAQ (reference sequence). Trimming removed 8 bases from V and 10 bases from J, with 6 bases in between. Findings and limits, study-wide: In TCR breadth and depth analyses, total T cell responses may have been underestimated.

The TCR was taken from a person aged 18-60 years who received the Ad26.COV2.S COVID-19 vaccine or a placebo. The material sequenced was peripheral blood, taken in a trial of Ad26.COV2.S vaccine versus placebo. V usage is TRBV7-9 and J usage is TRBJ2-1; D might be TRBD2 (6 bases). This CDR3 is CASGGEQFF. CDR3 sequence (DNA): TGTGCCAGCGGGGGGGAGCAGTTCTTC.